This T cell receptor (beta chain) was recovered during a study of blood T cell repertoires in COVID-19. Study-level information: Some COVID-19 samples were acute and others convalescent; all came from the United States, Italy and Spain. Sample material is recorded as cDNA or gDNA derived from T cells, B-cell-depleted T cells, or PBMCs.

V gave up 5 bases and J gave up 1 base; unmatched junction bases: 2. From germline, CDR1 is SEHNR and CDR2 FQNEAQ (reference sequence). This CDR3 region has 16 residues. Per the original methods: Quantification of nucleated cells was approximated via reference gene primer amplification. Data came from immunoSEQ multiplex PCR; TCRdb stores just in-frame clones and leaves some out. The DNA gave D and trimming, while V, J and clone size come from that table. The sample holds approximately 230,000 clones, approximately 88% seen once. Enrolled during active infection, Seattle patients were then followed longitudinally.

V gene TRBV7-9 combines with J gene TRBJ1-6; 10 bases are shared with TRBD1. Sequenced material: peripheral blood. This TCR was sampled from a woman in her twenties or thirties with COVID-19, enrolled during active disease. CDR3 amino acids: CASSRQGASYNSPLHF. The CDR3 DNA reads TGTGCCAGCAGCCGACAGGGGGCATCCTATAATTCACCCCTCCACTTT.